The rows below give T cell receptor beta chains drawn from one sample of a study of T cells after yellow fever vaccination. TCRdb reprocessed the 5' RACE reads with MiXCR, giving one entry per CDR3 protein. The sample records approximately 350,000 distinct CDR3 sequences, around 10% being singletons. Sample: PBMCs, taken on the day of the first yellow fever vaccination. The source is a man younger than 35 who received the YFV17D yellow fever vaccine. CDR3s include the opening cysteine and the closing phenylalanine or tryptophan. The order of the fields is D gene, V gene, J gene, clone size, CDR3 DNA, CDR3 protein. A D gene is named only where the DNA matches it firmly. Size tells how often a clone was seen (once, few, many) or the class of an expanded clone, and some rows leave it out.

D: NA
V: TRBV28
J: TRBJ1-2
size: many
DNA: TGTGCCAGCTTGGGGAAGTTTCCTAACTATGGCTACACCTTC
CDR3: CASLGKFPNYGYTF

D: TRBD1
V: TRBV6-5
J: TRBJ1-6
size: NA
DNA: TGTGCCAGCACCGAGACAGGGACGTATTCACCCCTCCACTTT
CDR3: CASTETGTYSPLHF

D: NA
V: TRBV7-9
J: TRBJ2-1
size: few
DNA: TGTGCCAGCAGCGACTCGGGGTCGGTAAATGAGCAGTTCTTC
CDR3: CASSDSGSVNEQFF

D: TRBD1
V: TRBV29-1
J: TRBJ2-7
size: few
DNA: TGCAGCGTGACCAAGACAGGGGACGAGCAGTACTTC
CDR3: CSVTKTGDEQYF

D: TRBD2
V: TRBV6-1
J: TRBJ2-5
size: many
DNA: TGTGCCAGCAGCCAAGGGACTAGCGGGCGGCAAGAGACCCAGTACTTC
CDR3: CASSQGTSGRQETQYF

D: NA
V: TRBV3-1
J: TRBJ2-4
size: NA
DNA: TGTGCCAGCAGCCAAGCAGGCCTAGCCAAAAACATTCAGTACTTC
CDR3: CASSQAGLAKNIQYF

D: TRBD2
V: TRBV5-1
J: TRBJ2-1
size: few
DNA: TGCGCCAGCAGCTTGGCGGCTAGCGGGGGGGCCGATGAGCAGTTCTTC
CDR3: CASSLAASGGADEQFF

D: NA
V: TRBV5-6
J: TRBJ2-7
size: NA
DNA: TGTGCCAGCAGCTCAACGGATTCCTACGAGCAGTACTTC
CDR3: CASSSTDSYEQYF

D: TRBD1
V: TRBV6-5
J: TRBJ2-3
size: NA
DNA: TGTGCCAGCAGTCACCCGGGACAGGGCACAGATACGCAGTATTTT
CDR3: CASSHPGQGTDTQYF

D: TRBD2
V: TRBV7-3
J: TRBJ2-3
size: few
DNA: TGTGCCCAGGGCGCTAGCGGGGATGCAAATACGCAGTATTTT
CDR3: CAQGASGDANTQYF

D: NA
V: TRBV12-3/TRBV12-4
J: TRBJ1-5
size: NA
DNA: TGTGCCAGCAGTAGGTCGTTAGGAGAGCAGCCCCAGCATTTT
CDR3: CASSRSLGEQPQHF

D: NA
V: TRBV4-3
J: TRBJ1-6
size: few
DNA: TGCGCCAGCAGCCAAGAGTGGACAGCTAATTCACCCCTCCACTTT
CDR3: CASSQEWTANSPLHF

D: NA
V: TRBV30
J: TRBJ1-1
size: many
DNA: TGTGCCTGTTCGAGAGGTCCTGATATTATGAACACTGAAGCTTTCTTT
CDR3: CACSRGPDIMNTEAFF

D: TRBD1
V: TRBV5-1
J: TRBJ1-2
size: few
DNA: TGCGCCAGCAGCCCCTCGACAGGGGTCGGCTACACCTTC
CDR3: CASSPSTGVGYTF

D: TRBD1
V: TRBV7-6
J: TRBJ2-7
size: once
DNA: TGTGCCAGCAGCTTAATGGAACAGGGGTACGGAGAGCAGTACTTC
CDR3: CASSLMEQGYGEQYF

D: TRBD2
V: TRBV16
J: TRBJ2-3
size: few
DNA: TGTGCCAGCAGCCCCTTCTTGCGGGGGGGCATTAGCACAGATACGCAGTATTTT
CDR3: CASSPFLRGGISTDTQYF

D: TRBD2
V: TRBV6-1
J: TRBJ2-7
size: NA
DNA: TGTGCCAGCAGTGGGCGACTAGCGGGGGACCTCTACGAGCAGTACTTC
CDR3: CASSGRLAGDLYEQYF

D: TRBD1
V: TRBV12-3/TRBV12-4
J: TRBJ1-3
size: NA
DNA: TGTGCCAGTCTCGAGACAGGGGACTCTGGAAACACCATATATTTT
CDR3: CASLETGDSGNTIYF

D: NA
V: TRBV7-8
J: TRBJ2-5
size: NA
DNA: TGTGCCAGCAGGCGCGAAGAGACCCAGTACTTC
CDR3: CASRREETQYF

D: TRBD1
V: TRBV6-5
J: TRBJ1-5
size: NA
DNA: TGTGCCAGCAGTTACCCTGGCGGACAGGGCAATCAGCCCCAGCATTTT
CDR3: CASSYPGGQGNQPQHF

D: NA
V: TRBV7-9
J: TRBJ1-5
size: few
DNA: TGTGCCAGCAGCCCCTCGGGGGGGTGGCATCAGCCCCAGCATTTT
CDR3: CASSPSGGWHQPQHF

D: TRBD1
V: TRBV28
J: TRBJ2-3
size: few
DNA: TGTGCCAGCCCGGGACAGGGGCCCCAGGGAGATACGCAGTATTTT
CDR3: CASPGQGPQGDTQYF

D: TRBD1
V: TRBV27
J: TRBJ1-1
size: NA
DNA: TGTGCCAGGACAGGGCCGCCTGAAGCTTTCTTT
CDR3: CARTGPPEAFF

D: NA
V: TRBV4-1
J: TRBJ1-2
size: few
DNA: TGCGCCAGCAGCCAGGGACCACAGCCCGCGAATGGCTACACCTTC
CDR3: CASSQGPQPANGYTF

D: TRBD1
V: TRBV7-3
J: TRBJ1-2
size: few
DNA: TGTGCCAGCAGCTCTGGGACAGGGTCGTCCCTCACCTTC
CDR3: CASSSGTGSSLTF

D: NA
V: TRBV19
J: TRBJ2-6
size: few
DNA: TGTGCCAGTAGTACCTTAGGGAGGCCTGGGGCCAACGTCCTGACTTTC
CDR3: CASSTLGRPGANVLTF

D: NA
V: TRBV7-9
J: TRBJ2-7
size: NA
DNA: TGTGCCAGCACCACAGGGTCCTACGAGCAGTACTTC
CDR3: CASTTGSYEQYF

D: TRBD2
V: TRBV3-1
J: TRBJ2-7
size: NA
DNA: TGTGCCAGCAGCCAAGCGGCTAGCGGGACCCTCGAGCAGTACTTC
CDR3: CASSQAASGTLEQYF

D: TRBD1
V: TRBV6-2/TRBV6-3
J: TRBJ1-6
size: few
DNA: TGTGCCAGCAGTTACTCCATCGGACAGGGAAGTTCATCCTATAATTCACCCCTCCACTTT
CDR3: CASSYSIGQGSSSYNSPLHF

D: TRBD1
V: TRBV5-1
J: TRBJ2-5
size: few
DNA: TGCGCCAGCAGCCTCACAGGGGTCAGCGGAGAGACCCAGTACTTC
CDR3: CASSLTGVSGETQYF

D: NA
V: TRBV12-3/TRBV12-4
J: TRBJ1-2
size: NA
DNA: TGTGCCAGCAGTTTAAGGTCGGGGGGATATCGGTATGGCTACACCTTC
CDR3: CASSLRSGGYRYGYTF

D: TRBD1
V: TRBV12-3/TRBV12-4
J: TRBJ1-5
size: few
DNA: TGTGCCAGCAGTACTCGGGACAGCCTCAATCAGCCCCAGCATTTT
CDR3: CASSTRDSLNQPQHF

D: NA
V: TRBV4-1
J: TRBJ2-1
size: NA
DNA: TGCGCCAGCAGCCAAGATCTAGGGGCGGGACCGCCCGGCAATGAGCAGTTCTTC
CDR3: CASSQDLGAGPPGNEQFF

D: NA
V: TRBV4-1
J: TRBJ1-2
size: few
DNA: TGCGCCAGCAGCACGGGGCCGCTAACCAAAGACTATGGCTACACCTTC
CDR3: CASSTGPLTKDYGYTF

D: TRBD1
V: TRBV6-2/TRBV6-3
J: TRBJ2-1
size: few
DNA: TGTGCCAGCAGTGTCTGGGGACAGGTGGGTGAGCAGTTCTTC
CDR3: CASSVWGQVGEQFF

D: NA
V: TRBV25-1
J: TRBJ1-1
size: NA
DNA: TGTGCCAGCAGTGATTATACAGGGCACACTGAAGCTTTCTTT
CDR3: CASSDYTGHTEAFF

D: NA
V: TRBV14
J: TRBJ2-5
size: NA
DNA: TGTGCCAGCAGCCAAGGCTCTAGCCGGGAGACCCAGTACTTC
CDR3: CASSQGSSRETQYF

D: NA
V: TRBV5-7
J: TRBJ1-5
size: few
DNA: TGTGCCAGCAGCTTGAAGGCCTATAGCAATCAGCCCCAGCATTTT
CDR3: CASSLKAYSNQPQHF

D: NA
V: TRBV4-3
J: TRBJ2-7
size: NA
DNA: TGCGCCAGCAGCCAAGCGGTACAGTCCTACGAGCAGTACTTC
CDR3: CASSQAVQSYEQYF

D: NA
V: TRBV5-1
J: TRBJ1-6
size: many
DNA: TGTGCCAGCAGTTTATGGGGGGGGAATTCACCCCTCCACTTT
CDR3: CASSLWGGNSPLHF

D: TRBD2
V: TRBV12-3/TRBV12-4
J: TRBJ2-3
size: few
DNA: TGTGCCAGCAGGGTAGCGGGGGCCTTCCCAGATACGCAGTATTTT
CDR3: CASRVAGAFPDTQYF

D: NA
V: TRBV5-1
J: TRBJ2-5
size: NA
DNA: TGCGCCAGCAGCTTTTCGGACAGCGACCAAGGGACCCAGTACTTC
CDR3: CASSFSDSDQGTQYF

D: NA
V: TRBV6-1
J: TRBJ2-3
size: few
DNA: TGTGCCAGCAGTGCAGAAACGACGCAGTATTTT
CDR3: CASSAETTQYF

D: NA
V: TRBV5-1
J: TRBJ2-3
size: NA
DNA: TGCGCCAGCAGCTTGGTACCGCCCGCAGATACGCAGTATTTT
CDR3: CASSLVPPADTQYF

D: NA
V: TRBV7-2
J: TRBJ2-5
size: few
DNA: TGTGCCAGCAGCCAGACGCGGGGCCCCTATCTTCAGTACTTC
CDR3: CASSQTRGPYLQYF

D: TRBD1
V: TRBV27
J: TRBJ1-2
size: many
DNA: TGTGCCAGCAGTTTGGACAGGGGGTTGTATGGCTACACCTTC
CDR3: CASSLDRGLYGYTF

D: NA
V: TRBV28
J: TRBJ2-6
size: many
DNA: TGTGCCAGCAGTTTTTCTGGGGCCAACGTCCTGACTTTC
CDR3: CASSFSGANVLTF

D: NA
V: TRBV9
J: TRBJ2-5
size: NA
DNA: TGTGCCAGCAGCGTAGGATGGTCAATTGAAGAGACCCAGTACTTC
CDR3: CASSVGWSIEETQYF

D: TRBD2
V: TRBV9
J: TRBJ2-2
size: few
DNA: TGTGCCAGCAGCCTCCGGGACTACTCCCTTGGGGAGCTGTTTTTT
CDR3: CASSLRDYSLGELFF

D: NA
V: TRBV6-2/TRBV6-3
J: TRBJ2-1
size: many
DNA: TGTGCCAGCACCCCACGCGCGGGGCTAGCGCGGAATGAGCAGTTCTTC
CDR3: CASTPRAGLARNEQFF

D: NA
V: TRBV12-3/TRBV12-4
J: TRBJ2-1
size: once
DNA: TGTGCCAGCAGTTTTGCTGAGGTCTACAATGAGCAGTTCTTC
CDR3: CASSFAEVYNEQFF